This T cell receptor beta chain derives from a study of T cells in localized non-small cell lung cancer (dated by TCRdb to the early 2020s). In terms of the full investigation: The study examined T cell repertoires in a few hundred patients with early-stage NSCLC and compared tumors with uninvolved tumor-adjacent lungs. The cohort was made up of around 250 treatment-naive NSCLC patients whose localized lung tumors had been resected. Of the NSCLC patients, 120 to 150 were male and some 97 were female, and the mean age was around 70 years. Study-level results and caveats: Multi-region tumor sequencing was not performed, so intratumor heterogeneity could not be excluded. Because the study design was exploratory, TCR variables were selected using unadjusted p-values without false-discovery rate correction. Longer overall survival was associated with higher T cell density in blood, whereas shorter survival was associated with higher clonality in adjacent lung. Of the top 100 tumor clones, a median of roughly 60 were detected in paired uninvolved adjacent lung; under 35 were also among that lung's top 100. The highest T cell clonality was observed in uninvolved tumor-adjacent lung, where clonality exceeded that of tumor, suggesting that antigenic responses were more focused in uninvolved tumor-adjacent lung.

As for this clone: This clone's antigen is unknown. No much larger clonotype is one base removed from it; base qualities were not supplied. The sample contains more than one DNA sequence encoding this CDR3.

V loses 4 bases at its end and J loses 3 bases; junction bases beyond the gene matches: 2. CDR1 SGHVS and CDR2 FQNEAQ are derived from the germline V gene. The CDR3 runs 13 residues from the cysteine to the phenylalanine. The sequence is cut down to CDR3 DNA, 39 bases in frame from base 1. TCR beta CDR3 regions were sequenced from DNA using the immunoSEQ Assay. The authors' pipeline ran thus. To compute T cell density, TCR beta template counts were normalized to usable DNA, which was estimated by amplifying housekeeping genes. Using the preseqR package, richness was estimated by extrapolating to 120,000 templates for tissue samples and 400,000 templates for PBMC samples. Clonality was taken to be one minus Pielou's evenness. Differential abundance testing on productive amino-acid clonotypes, with a minimum total count of 5 and an alpha of 0.1, was used to identify tissue-enriched TCRs. The Jaccard Index and the Morisita Overlap Index were used to quantify repertoire overlap between compartments. GLIPH clustered TCR beta CDR3s with public tetramer-defined viral CDR3s; viral motifs required at least three viral sequences plus V-gene enrichment. Drawn from immuneACCESS, this table holds only the in-frame rearrangements with V and J called that TCRdb kept. Clones are partly lost; checked studies trace under half to an unresolved V gene and leave the rest unexplained. The DNA gave D and trimming, while V, J and clone size come from that table. This sample comprises around 25,000 clones, more than 90% of them detected only once. Clones ranked in the top ten supply roughly 15% of the sample.

At diagnosis, tumor, uninvolved tumor-adjacent lung and peripheral blood were collected and then preserved as a mix of FFPE and fresh-frozen material. For TCR repertoire profiling, blood samples were analyzed in the form of peripheral blood mononuclear cells. Recombination joined TRBV7-8 with TRBJ2-7, and 8 junctional nucleotides match TRBD1. The clonotype comes from a man between 40 and 69 years old with stage III squamous cell lung carcinoma. The source was peripheral blood, collected before any cancer treatment. The CDR3 region reads CASSYTGGYEQYF. The bases read TGTGCCAGCAGCTACACAGGGGGCTACGAGCAGTACTTC.